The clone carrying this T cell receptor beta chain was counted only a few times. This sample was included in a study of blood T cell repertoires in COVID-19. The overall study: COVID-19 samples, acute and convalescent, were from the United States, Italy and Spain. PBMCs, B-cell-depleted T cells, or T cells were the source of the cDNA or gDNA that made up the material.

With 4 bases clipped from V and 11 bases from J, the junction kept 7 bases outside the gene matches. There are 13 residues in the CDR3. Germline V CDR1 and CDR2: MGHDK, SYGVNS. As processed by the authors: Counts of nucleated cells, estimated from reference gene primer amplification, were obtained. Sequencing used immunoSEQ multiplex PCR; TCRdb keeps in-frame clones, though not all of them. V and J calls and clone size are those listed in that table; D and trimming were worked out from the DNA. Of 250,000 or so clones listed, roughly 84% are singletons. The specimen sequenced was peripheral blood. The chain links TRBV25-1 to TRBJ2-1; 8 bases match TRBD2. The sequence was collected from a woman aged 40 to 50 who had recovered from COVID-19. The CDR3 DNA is TGTGCCAGCAGTGTAATAGCGGGATCGCAGCAGTTCTTC. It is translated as CASSVIAGSQQFF.